This TCR beta chain came from a study of T cell repertoires in cytomegalovirus infection. Of note for this clonotype: As yet, its antigen is unknown.

TCRdb used MiXCR to reprocess the reads, holding one entry per CDR3 protein. The sample shows 630,000 or so distinct CDR3 sequences, 20% to 25% of them seen only once. The germline V gene has CDR1 SQVTM and CDR2 ANQGSEA. The length of the CDR3 is 11 residues. V was clipped by 3 bases and J by 4 bases, with 6 bases between them. Overall study results and limits: The cumulative frequency of public TCR beta families identified carriers of CMV plus the relevant HLA.

The J gene is TRBJ2-5, the V gene TRBV29-1; weak D call: TRBD2 (5 bases). Material: CD8+ T cells from PBMCs. The receptor comes from a human donor in good health (CMV status not recorded). Some clones in this sample may be carry-over from other donors' samples. The DNA for the CDR3 is TGCAGCGTTGATGCGGGAGAGACCCAGTACTTC. As protein: CSVDAGETQYF.